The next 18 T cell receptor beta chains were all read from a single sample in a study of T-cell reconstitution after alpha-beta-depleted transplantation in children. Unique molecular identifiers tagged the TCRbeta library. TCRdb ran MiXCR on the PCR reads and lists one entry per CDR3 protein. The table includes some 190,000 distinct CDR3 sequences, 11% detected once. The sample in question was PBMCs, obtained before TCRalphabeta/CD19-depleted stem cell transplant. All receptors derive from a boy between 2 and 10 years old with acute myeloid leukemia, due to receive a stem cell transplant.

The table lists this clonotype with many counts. CDR3 residues: CATSSRGNYGYTF. The CDR3 DNA reads as TGTGCCACCAGCAGCAGGGGGAACTATGGCTACACCTTC. V and J are TRBV15 and TRBJ1-2, with TRBD1 identical over 7 bases. Unmatched junction bases numbered 0, after V lost 3 bases and J lost 2 bases. The germline V gene encodes CDR1 LNHNV and CDR2 YYDKDF (reference sequence). The CDR3 runs 13 residues.

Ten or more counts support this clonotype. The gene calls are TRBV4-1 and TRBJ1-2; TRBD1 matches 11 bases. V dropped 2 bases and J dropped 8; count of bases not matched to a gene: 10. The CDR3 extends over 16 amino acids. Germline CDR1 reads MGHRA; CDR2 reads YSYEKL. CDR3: CASSQNHGTGGRGYTF. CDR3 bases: TGCGCCAGCAGCCAAAACCACGGGACAGGGGGGAGAGGCTACACCTTC.

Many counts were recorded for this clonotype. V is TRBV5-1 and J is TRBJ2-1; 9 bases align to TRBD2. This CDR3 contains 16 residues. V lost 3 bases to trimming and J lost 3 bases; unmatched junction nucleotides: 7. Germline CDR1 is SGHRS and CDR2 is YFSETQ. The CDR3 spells CASSSFSGSLYNEQFF. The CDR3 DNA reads TGCGCCAGCAGCTCCTTTAGCGGGAGTCTCTACAATGAGCAGTTCTTC.

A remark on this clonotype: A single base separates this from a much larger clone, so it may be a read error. The chain's CDR3 is CASIEGHPQETQYF. In DNA form, the CDR3 reads TGTGCCAGCATCGAGGGCCACCCTCAAGAGACCCAGTACTTC. This chain links TRBV21-1 with TRBJ2-5; the table's D call, TRBD2, was not checked against the DNA. TRBV21-1 is designated a pseudogene. There are 14 residues in the CDR3.

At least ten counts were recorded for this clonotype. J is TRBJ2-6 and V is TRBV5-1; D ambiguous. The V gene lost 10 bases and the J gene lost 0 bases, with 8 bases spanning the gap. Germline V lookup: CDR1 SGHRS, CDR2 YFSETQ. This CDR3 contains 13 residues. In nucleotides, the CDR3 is TGCGCCTCCAGGACCTCTGGGGCCAACGTCCTGACTTTC. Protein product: CASRTSGANVLTF.

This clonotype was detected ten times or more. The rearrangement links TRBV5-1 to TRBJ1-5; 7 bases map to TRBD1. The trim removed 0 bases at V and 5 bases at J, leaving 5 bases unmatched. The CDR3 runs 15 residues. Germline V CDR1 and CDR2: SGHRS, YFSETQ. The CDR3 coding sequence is TGCGCCAGCAGCTTGGGACAGGGCAGTTATCAGCCCCAGCATTTT. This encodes CASSLGQGSYQPQHF.

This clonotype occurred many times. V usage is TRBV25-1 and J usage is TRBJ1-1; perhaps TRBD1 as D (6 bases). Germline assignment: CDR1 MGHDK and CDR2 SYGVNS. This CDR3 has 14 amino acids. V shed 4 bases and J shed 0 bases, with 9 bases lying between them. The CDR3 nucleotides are TGTGCCAGCAGTGCCGGGACATTGAACACTGAAGCTTTCTTT. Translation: CASSAGTLNTEAFF.

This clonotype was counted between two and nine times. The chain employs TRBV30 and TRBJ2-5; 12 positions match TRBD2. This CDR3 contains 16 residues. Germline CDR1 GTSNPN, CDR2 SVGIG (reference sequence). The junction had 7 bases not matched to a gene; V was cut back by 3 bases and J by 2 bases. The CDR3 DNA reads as TGTGCCTGGAGCCCCGGACTAGCGGGGCCTCAAGAGACCCAGTACTTC. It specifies CAWSPGLAGPQETQYF.

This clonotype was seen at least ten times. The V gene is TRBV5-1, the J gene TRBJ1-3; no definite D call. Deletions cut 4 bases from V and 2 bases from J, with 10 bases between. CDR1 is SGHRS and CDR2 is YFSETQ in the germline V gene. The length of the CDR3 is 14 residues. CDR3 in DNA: TGCGCCAGCAGCCCTGACACTACTGGAAACACCATATATTTT. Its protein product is CASSPDTTGNTIYF.

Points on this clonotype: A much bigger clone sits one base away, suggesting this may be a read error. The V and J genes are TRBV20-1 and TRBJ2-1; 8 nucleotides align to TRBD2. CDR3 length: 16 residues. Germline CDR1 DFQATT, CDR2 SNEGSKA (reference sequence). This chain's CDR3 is CSARDRASGFYHEQFF. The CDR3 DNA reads TGCAGTGCTAGAGATCGGGCTAGCGGGTTCTACCATGAGCAGTTCTTC.

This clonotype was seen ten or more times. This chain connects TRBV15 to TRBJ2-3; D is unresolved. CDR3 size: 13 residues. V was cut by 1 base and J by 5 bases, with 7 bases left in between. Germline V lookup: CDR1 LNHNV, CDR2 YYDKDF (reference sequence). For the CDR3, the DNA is TGTGCCACCAGCAGAGCAGCAGTAGATACGCAGTATTTT. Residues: CATSRAAVDTQYF.

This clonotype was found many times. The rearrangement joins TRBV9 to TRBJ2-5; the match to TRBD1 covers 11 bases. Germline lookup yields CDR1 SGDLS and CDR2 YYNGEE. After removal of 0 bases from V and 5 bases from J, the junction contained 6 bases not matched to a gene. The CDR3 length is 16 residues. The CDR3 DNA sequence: TGTGCCAGCAGCGTAGCCGGACAGGGGGCGCATGAGACCCAGTACTTC. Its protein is CASSVAGQGAHETQYF.

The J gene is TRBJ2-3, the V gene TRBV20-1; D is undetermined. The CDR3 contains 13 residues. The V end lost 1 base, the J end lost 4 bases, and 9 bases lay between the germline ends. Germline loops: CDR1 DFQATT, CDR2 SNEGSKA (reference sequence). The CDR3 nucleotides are TGCAGTGCTAGAGGGGGTACGGCAGATACGCAGTATTTT. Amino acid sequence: CSARGGTADTQYF.

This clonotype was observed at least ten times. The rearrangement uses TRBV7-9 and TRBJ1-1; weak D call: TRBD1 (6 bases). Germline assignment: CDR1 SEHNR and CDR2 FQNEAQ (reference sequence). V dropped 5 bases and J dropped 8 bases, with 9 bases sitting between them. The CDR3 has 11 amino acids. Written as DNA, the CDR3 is TGTGCCAGCAGCGAAGGGGGGGAAGCTTTCTTT. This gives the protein CASSEGGEAFF. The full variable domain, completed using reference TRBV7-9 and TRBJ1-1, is DTGVSQNPRHKITKRGQNVTFRCDPISEHNRLYWYRQTLGQGPEFLTYFQNEAQLEKSRLLSDRFSAERPKGSFSTLEIQRTEQGDSAMYLCASSEGGEAFFGQGTRLTVV.

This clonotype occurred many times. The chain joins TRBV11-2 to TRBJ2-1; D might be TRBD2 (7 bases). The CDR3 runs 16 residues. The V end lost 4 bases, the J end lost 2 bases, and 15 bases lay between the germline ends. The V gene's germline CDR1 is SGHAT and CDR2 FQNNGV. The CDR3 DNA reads TGTGCCAGCAGCTCAGGGGAGCGGGGAACCTACAATGAGCAGTTCTTC. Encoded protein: CASSSGERGTYNEQFF.

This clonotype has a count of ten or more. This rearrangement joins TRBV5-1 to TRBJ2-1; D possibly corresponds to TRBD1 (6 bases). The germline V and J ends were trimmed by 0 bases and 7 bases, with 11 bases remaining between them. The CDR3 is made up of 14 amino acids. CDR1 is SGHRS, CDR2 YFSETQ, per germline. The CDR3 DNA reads TGCGCCAGCAGCTTGGAACAGGGTATAAATGAGCAGTTCTTC. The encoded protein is CASSLEQGINEQFF.

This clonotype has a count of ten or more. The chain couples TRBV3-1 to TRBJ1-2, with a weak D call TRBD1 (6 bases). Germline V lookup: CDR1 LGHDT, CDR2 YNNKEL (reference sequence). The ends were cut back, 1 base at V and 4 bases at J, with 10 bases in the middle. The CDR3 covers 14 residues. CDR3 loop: CASSQGTGTYGYTF. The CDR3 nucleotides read TGTGCCAGCAGCCAAGGTACAGGGACCTATGGCTACACCTTC. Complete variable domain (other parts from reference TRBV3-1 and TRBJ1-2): DTAVSQTPKYLVTQMGNDKSIKCEQNLGHDTMYWYKQDSKKFLKIMFSYNNKELIINETVPNRFSPKSPDKAHLNLHINSLELGDSAVYFCASSQGTGTYGYTFGSGTRLTVV.

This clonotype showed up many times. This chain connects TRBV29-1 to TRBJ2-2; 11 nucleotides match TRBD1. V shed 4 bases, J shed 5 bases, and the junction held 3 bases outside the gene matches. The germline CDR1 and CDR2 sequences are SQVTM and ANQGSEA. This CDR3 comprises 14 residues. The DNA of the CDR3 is TGCAGCGTTGCCGGGACAGGGGGGACCGGGGAGCTGTTTTTT. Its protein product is CSVAGTGGTGELFF.